One T cell receptor (beta chain) is described in this entry. This specimen belongs to a study of blood T cell repertoires in COVID-19. V was clipped by 3 bases and J by 3 bases; unmatched bases: 2. Germline V lookup: CDR1 SGHRS, CDR2 YFSETQ. CDR3 length: 15 residues. Clones were sequenced by immunoSEQ multiplex PCR, and TCRdb holds only the in-frame ones, with some missing. The sample yields about 80,000 clones, about four fifths seen once. The V call is TRBV5-1, the J call TRBJ2-1, with TRBD2 matching 11 bases. Material for sequencing was peripheral blood. The receptor comes from a human donor in a cohort sampled during active COVID-19. The CDR3 here is CASSYGTSGYNEQFF. CDR3 coding DNA: TGCGCCAGCAGCTACGGGACTAGCGGCTACAATGAGCAGTTCTTC.